This T cell receptor beta chain originates from a study of T-cell reconstitution after alpha-beta-depleted transplantation in children. Germline CDR1 and CDR2: MGHRA and YSYEKL. Trimming removed 0 bases at V and 3 bases at J, with 12 bases between. This CDR3 contains 15 residues. This clonotype was counted between two and nine times. Unique molecular identifiers were incorporated into the prepared TCRbeta library. TCRdb independently ran MiXCR on the PCR reads; one entry per CDR3 protein. The sample includes just under 550,000 distinct CDR3 sequences, about 17% seen only once; the top ten take 2.5% to 3.5%.

Source: PBMCs from the stem cell graft donor, taken from the stem cell graft. The chain is built from TRBV4-1 and TRBJ2-7; no clear D. The sequence derives from a human donor who donated a stem cell graft to a child with acute lymphoblastic leukemia. CDR3 sequence: CASSQDPLPGYEQYF. CDR3 coding DNA: TGCGCCAGCAGCCAAGATCCACTGCCTGGCTACGAGCAGTACTTC.